A single sample is the source of the 5 T cell receptor beta chains below, sequenced in a study of blood T cell repertoires in COVID-19. Libraries were prepared by immunoSEQ multiplex PCR; TCRdb keeps only in-frame clonotypes and omits some of them. The data contain 200,000 to 250,000 clones, over 70% of them singletons. The material sequenced was PBMCs or T cells enriched from blood (not recorded which). These receptors originate from a young woman who had been exposed to COVID-19.

The rearrangement uses TRBV27 and TRBJ2-5; perhaps TRBD2 as D (6 bases). V lost 4 bases and J lost 6, with 18 bases in between. The CDR3 loop spans 15 amino acids. Germline V lookup: CDR1 MNHEY, CDR2 SMNVEV (reference sequence). The CDR3 protein is CASSSLLGGGKTQYF. CDR3 DNA sequence: TGTGCCAGCAGTTCCCTGCTGGGGGGTGGGAAGACCCAGTACTTC.

This clone was detected once. The chain has TRBV28 and TRBJ2-2; 7 positions agree with TRBD1. The CDR3 extends over 16 amino acids. Per the germline V gene, CDR1 is MDHEN and CDR2 is SYDVKM. Trimming at V came to 6 bases and at J to 4 bases, leaving 11 bases not matched to a gene. For the CDR3, the DNA is TGTGCCAGCAGCATTCATTCGACAGGGCGCACCGGGGAGCTGTTTTTT. This translates into CASSIHSTGRTGELFF.

The chain is built from TRBV3-1 (or the pseudogene TRBV3-2) and TRBJ1-2; the D is unclear. The CDR3 covers 14 residues. V dropped 0 bases and J dropped 8 bases, with 13 bases sitting between them. From germline, CDR1 is LGHDT and CDR2 YNNKEL (reference sequence). Here the CDR3 reads CASSQDGGFQGYTF. The CDR3 DNA is TGTGCCAGCAGCCAAGATGGAGGGTTTCAGGGCTACACCTTC.

The chain recombines TRBV19 with TRBJ2-3; TRBD2 aligns across 11 bases. This CDR3 has 15 residues. V shed 7 bases, J shed 3 bases, and the junction held 6 bases outside the gene matches. CDR1 is LNHDA, CDR2 SQIVND, per germline (reference sequence). The CDR3 DNA sequence: TGTGCCAGTAAAGGGACTAGCGGTGGGACAGATACGCAGTATTTT. This encodes CASKGTSGGTDTQYF. Variable domain in full (rest from reference TRBV19 and TRBJ2-3): DGGITQSPKYLFRKEGQNVTLSCEQNLNHDAMYWYRQDPGQGLRLIYYSQIVNDFQKGDIAEGYSVSREKKESFPLTVTSAQKNPTAFYLCASKGTSGGTDTQYFGPGTRLTVL.

This clone came up once. This chain connects TRBV21-1 to TRBJ2-7; the table gives TRBD1 as D, unverified against the DNA. TRBV21-1 is termed a pseudogene. The CDR3 extends over 20 amino acids. The CDR3 DNA reads TGTGCCAGCAGCCCCCTTAATGGGCCTGACAGGGAAGTCCAGTGCTACGAGCAGTACTTC. This translates into CASSPLNGPDREVQCYEQYF.